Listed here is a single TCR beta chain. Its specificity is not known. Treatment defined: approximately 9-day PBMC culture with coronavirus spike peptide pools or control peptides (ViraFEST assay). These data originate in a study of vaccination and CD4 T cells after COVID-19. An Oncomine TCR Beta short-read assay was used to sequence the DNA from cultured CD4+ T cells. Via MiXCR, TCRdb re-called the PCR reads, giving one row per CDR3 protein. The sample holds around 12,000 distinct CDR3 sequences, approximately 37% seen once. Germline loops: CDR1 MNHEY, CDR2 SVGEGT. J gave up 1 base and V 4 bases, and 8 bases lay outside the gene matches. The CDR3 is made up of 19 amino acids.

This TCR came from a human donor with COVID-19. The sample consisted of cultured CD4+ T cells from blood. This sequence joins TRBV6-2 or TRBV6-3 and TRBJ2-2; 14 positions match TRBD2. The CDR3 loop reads CASSFPTSGGAKNTGELFF. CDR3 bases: TGTGCCAGCAGTTTCCCGACTAGCGGGGGGGCAAAGAACACCGGGGAGCTGTTTTTT.